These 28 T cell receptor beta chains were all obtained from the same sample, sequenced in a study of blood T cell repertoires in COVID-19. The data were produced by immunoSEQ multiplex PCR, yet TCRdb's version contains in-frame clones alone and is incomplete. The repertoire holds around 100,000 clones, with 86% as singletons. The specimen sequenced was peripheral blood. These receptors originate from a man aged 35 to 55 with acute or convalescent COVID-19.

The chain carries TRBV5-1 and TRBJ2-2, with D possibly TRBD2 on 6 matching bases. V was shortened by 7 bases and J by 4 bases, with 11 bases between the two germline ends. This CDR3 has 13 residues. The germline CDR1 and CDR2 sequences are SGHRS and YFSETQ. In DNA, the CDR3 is TGCGCCAGCGCGCTGCGGGGCACCGGGGAGCTGTTTTTT. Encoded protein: CASALRGTGELFF.

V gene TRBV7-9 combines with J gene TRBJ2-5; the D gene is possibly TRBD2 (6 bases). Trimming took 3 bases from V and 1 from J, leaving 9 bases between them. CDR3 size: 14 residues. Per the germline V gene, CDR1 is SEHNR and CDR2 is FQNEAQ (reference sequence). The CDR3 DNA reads TGTGCCAGCAGCTTGGTAGCGGTCCAAGAGACCCAGTACTTC. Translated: CASSLVAVQETQYF.

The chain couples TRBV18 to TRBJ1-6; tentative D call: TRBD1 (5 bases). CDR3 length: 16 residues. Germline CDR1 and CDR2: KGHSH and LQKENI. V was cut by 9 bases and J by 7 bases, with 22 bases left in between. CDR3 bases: TGTGCCAGTAATTCCCCGGGGGGTGTAAAGAATTCACCCCTCCACTTT. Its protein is CASNSPGGVKNSPLHF.

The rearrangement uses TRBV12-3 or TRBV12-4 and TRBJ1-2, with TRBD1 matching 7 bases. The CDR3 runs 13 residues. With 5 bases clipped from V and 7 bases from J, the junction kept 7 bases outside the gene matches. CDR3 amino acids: CASSRQGRAGYTF. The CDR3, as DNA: TGTGCCAGCAGTCGACAGGGAAGGGCTGGCTACACCTTC.

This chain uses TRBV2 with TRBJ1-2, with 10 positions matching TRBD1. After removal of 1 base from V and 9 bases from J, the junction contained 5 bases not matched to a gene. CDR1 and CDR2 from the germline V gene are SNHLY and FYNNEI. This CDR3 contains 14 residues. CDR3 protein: CASSEEGQGVSYTF. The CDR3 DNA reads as TGTGCCAGCAGTGAAGAAGGACAGGGGGTAAGCTACACCTTC.

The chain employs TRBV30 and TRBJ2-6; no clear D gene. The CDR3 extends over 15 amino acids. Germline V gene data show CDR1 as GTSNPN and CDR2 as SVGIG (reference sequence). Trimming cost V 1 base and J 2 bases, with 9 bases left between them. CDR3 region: CAWSDGSPGANVLTF. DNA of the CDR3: TGTGCCTGGAGTGACGGGTCCCCTGGGGCCAACGTCCTGACTTTC.

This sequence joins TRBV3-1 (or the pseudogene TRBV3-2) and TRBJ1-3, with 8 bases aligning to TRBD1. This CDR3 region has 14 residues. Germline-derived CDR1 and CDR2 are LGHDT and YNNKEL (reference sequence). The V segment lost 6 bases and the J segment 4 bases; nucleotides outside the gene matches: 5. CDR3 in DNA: TGTGCCAGCAGGGACAGGGTGCAGGGAAACACCATATATTTT. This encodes CASRDRVQGNTIYF.

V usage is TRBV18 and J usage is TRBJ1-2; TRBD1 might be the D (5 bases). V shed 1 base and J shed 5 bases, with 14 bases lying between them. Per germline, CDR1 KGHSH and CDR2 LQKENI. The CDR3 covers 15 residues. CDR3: CASSPRGGEAYGYTF. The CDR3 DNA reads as TGTGCCAGCTCACCACGGGGAGGGGAAGCGTATGGCTACACCTTC.

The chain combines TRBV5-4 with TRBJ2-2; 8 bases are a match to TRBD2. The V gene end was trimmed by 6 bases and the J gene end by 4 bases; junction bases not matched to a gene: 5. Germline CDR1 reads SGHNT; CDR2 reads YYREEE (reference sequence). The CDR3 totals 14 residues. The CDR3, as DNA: TGTGCCAGCACCCTTAGCGGGACCACCGGGGAGCTGTTTTTT. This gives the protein CASTLSGTTGELFF.

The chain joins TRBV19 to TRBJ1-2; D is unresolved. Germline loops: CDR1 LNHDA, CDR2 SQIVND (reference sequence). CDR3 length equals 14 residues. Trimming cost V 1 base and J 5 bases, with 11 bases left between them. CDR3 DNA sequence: TGTGCCAGTAGTATAGGGCAGGATTGGTATGGCTACACCTTC. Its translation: CASSIGQDWYGYTF. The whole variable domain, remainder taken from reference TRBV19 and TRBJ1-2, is DGGITQSPKYLFRKEGQNVTLSCEQNLNHDAMYWYRQDPGQGLRLIYYSQIVNDFQKGDIAEGYSVSREKKESFPLTVTSAQKNPTAFYLCASSIGQDWYGYTFGSGTRLTVV.

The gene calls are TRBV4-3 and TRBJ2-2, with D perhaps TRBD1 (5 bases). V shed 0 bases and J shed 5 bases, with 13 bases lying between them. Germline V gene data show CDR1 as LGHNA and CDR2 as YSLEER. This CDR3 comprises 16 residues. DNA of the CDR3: TGCGCCAGCAGCCAAGATAAGGCAGGGAAAACCGGGGAGCTGTTTTTT. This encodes CASSQDKAGKTGELFF.

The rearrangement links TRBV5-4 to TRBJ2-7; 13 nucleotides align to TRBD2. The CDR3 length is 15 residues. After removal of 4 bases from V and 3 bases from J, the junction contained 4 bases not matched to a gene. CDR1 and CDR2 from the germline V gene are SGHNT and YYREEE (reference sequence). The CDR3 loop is CASSGGLAGSYEQYF. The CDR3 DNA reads TGTGCCAGCAGCGGGGGACTAGCGGGGAGCTACGAGCAGTACTTC. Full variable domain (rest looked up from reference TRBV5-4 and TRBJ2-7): ETGVTQSPTHLIKTRGQQVTLRCSSQSGHNTVSWYQQALGQGPQFIFQYYREEENGRGNFPPRFSGLQFPNYSSELNVNALELDDSALYLCASSGGLAGSYEQYFGPGTRLTVT.

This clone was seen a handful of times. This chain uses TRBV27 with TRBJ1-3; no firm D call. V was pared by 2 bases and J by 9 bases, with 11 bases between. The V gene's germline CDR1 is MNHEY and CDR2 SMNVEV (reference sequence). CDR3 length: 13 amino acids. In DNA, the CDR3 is TGTGCCAGCAGTTTACGACCGGCTAGCACCATATATTTT. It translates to CASSLRPASTIYF.

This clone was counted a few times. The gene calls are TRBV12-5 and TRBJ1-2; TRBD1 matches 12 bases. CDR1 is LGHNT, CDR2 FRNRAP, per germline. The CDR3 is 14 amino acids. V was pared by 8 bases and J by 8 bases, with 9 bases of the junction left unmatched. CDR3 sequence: CASIPGQGAFGYTF. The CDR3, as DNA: TGTGCTAGTATACCGGGACAGGGGGCTTTCGGCTACACCTTC.

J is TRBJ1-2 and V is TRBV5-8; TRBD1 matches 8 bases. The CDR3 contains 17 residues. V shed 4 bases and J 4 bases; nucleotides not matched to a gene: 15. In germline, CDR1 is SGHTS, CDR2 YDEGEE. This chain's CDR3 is CASSPGVSRGRIYGYTF. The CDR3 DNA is TGTGCCAGCAGCCCCGGTGTTTCCAGGGGGCGGATCTATGGCTACACCTTC.

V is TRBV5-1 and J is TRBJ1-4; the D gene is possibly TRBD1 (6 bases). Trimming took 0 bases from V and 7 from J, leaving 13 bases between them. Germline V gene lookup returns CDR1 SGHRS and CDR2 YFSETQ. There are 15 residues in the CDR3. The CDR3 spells CASSLVGAEGEKLFF. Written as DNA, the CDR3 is TGCGCCAGCAGCTTGGTGGGGGCTGAGGGTGAAAAACTGTTTTTT.

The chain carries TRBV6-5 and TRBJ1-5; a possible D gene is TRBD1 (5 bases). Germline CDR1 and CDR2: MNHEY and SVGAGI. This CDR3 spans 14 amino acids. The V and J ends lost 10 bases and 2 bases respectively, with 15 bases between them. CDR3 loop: CATIQGYGNQPQHF. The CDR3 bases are TGTGCCACTATTCAGGGCTATGGCAATCAGCCCCAGCATTTT.

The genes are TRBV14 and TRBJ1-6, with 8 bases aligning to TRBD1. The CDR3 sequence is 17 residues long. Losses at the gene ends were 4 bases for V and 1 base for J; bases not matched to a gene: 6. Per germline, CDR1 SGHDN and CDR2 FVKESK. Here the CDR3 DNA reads TGTGCCAGCAGCCGGACAGGGTTAAGATCCTATAATTCACCCCTCCACTTT. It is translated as CASSRTGLRSYNSPLHF.

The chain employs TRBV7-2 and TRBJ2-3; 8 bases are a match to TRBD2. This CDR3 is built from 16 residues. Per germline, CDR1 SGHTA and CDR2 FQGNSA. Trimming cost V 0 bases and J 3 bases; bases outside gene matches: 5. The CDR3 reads CASSLAAGGGTDTQYF. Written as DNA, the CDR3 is TGTGCCAGCAGCTTAGCCGCGGGAGGAGGGACAGATACGCAGTATTTT.

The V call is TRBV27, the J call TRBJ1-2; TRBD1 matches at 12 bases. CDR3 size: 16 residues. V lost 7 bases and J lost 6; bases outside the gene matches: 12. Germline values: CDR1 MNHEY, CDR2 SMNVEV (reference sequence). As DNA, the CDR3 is TGTGCCAGCACGGCCAGGGGGACAGGGGGCACTCATGGCTACACCTTC. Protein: CASTARGTGGTHGYTF.

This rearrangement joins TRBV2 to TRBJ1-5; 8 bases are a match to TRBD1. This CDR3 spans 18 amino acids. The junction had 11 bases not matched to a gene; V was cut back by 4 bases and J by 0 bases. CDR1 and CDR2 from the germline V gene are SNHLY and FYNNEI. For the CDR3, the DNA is TGTGCCAGCAGTGGACGGACAGGGAGTTCTTATAGCAATCAGCCCCAGCATTTT. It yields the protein CASSGRTGSSYSNQPQHF.

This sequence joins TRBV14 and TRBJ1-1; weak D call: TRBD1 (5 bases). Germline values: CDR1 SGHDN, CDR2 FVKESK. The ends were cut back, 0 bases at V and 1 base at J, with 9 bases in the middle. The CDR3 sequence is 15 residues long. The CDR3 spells CASSQEWGKNTEAFF. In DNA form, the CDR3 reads TGTGCCAGCAGCCAAGAGTGGGGCAAGAACACTGAAGCTTTCTTT. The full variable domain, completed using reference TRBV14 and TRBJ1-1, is EAGVTQFPSHSVIEKGQTVTLRCDPISGHDNLYWYRRVMGKEIKFLLHFVKESKQDESGMPNNRFLAERTGGTYSTLKVQPAELEDSGVYFCASSQEWGKNTEAFFGQGTRLTVV.

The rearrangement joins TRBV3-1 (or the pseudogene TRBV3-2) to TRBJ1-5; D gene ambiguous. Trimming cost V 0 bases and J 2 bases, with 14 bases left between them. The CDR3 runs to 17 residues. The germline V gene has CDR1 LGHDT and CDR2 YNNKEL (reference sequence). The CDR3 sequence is CASSQDRGSFGNQPQHF. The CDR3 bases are TGTGCCAGCAGCCAAGATCGAGGGAGCTTCGGCAATCAGCCCCAGCATTTT.

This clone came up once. The CDR3 spells CASSLSSAGTQYF. The CDR3 DNA is TGCGCCAGCAGCCTTAGCTCGGCGGGGACCCAGTACTTC. The chain employs TRBV5-1 and TRBJ2-5; a weak D match, TRBD2 (5 bases). The CDR3 totals 13 residues. Per germline, CDR1 SGHRS and CDR2 YFSETQ. Trimming left V 4 bases short and J 7 bases short, with 14 bases between.

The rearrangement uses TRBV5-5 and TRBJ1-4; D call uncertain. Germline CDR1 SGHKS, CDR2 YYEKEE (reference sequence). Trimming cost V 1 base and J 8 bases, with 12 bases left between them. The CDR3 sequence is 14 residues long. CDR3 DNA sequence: TGTGCCAGCAGCTTGAAGGGAGGGTCCGAAAAACTGTTTTTT. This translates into CASSLKGGSEKLFF.

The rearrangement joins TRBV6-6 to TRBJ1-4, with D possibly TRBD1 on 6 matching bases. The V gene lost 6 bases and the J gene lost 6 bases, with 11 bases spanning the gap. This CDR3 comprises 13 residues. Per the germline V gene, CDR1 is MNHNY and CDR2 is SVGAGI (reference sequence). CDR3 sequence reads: CASRTGYYEKLFF. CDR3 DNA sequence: TGTGCCAGCAGAACAGGGTATTATGAAAAACTGTTTTTT.

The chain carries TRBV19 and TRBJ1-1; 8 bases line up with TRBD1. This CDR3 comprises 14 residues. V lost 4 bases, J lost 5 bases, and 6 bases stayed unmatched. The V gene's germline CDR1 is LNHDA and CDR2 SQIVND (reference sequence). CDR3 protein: CASSTYRGGTEAFF. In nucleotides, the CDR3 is TGTGCCAGTAGTACCTACAGGGGGGGGACTGAAGCTTTCTTT. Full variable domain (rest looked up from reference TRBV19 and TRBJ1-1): DGGITQSPKYLFRKEGQNVTLSCEQNLNHDAMYWYRQDPGQGLRLIYYSQIVNDFQKGDIAEGYSVSREKKESFPLTVTSAQKNPTAFYLCASSTYRGGTEAFFGQGTRLTVV.

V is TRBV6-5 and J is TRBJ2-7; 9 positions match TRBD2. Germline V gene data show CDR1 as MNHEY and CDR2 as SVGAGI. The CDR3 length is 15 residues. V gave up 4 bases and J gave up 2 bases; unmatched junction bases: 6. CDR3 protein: CASSSAGGSTYEQYF. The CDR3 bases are TGTGCCAGCAGTTCAGCGGGGGGATCGACCTACGAGCAGTACTTC.